This TCR beta chain was sequenced for a study of regulatory T cells in long-lasting Graves disease. Indicated time point: persistent/refractory GD, antithyroid drugs over 5 years with positive TRAb. Following extraction of RNA from PBMCs, that RNA was used to make the TCR library. This clonotype has more than one count but fewer than ten. CDR3-region Arm-PCR and iRepertoire HTBI primers produced the TCR beta libraries. TCRdb redid the calling of the multiplex PCR reads with MiXCR, one entry per CDR3 protein. The profile shows some 440,000 distinct CDR3 sequences, roughly 20% of them singletons. Unmatched junction bases numbered 9, after V lost 6 bases and J lost 6 bases. This CDR3 has 14 amino acids. The V gene's germline CDR1 is SEHNR and CDR2 FQNEAQ (reference sequence).

The source of this sequence is a female donor with Graves disease. Sequences were derived from peripheral blood mononuclear cells (PBMCs), sampled when the disease was refractory, from a patient treated with antithyroid drugs. The rearrangement joins TRBV7-9 to TRBJ2-7, with 9 nucleotides matching TRBD1. This chain's CDR3 is CASRETGQGSEQYF. DNA of the CDR3: TGTGCCAGCAGAGAGACGGGACAGGGAAGCGAGCAGTACTTC.